This T cell receptor (beta chain) was found in a study of Graves' ophthalmopathy and Graves' hyperthyroidism (dated by TCRdb to between 2018 and 2020). For the study in its entirety: Peripheral blood was collected at initial diagnosis, prior to any treatment. Following sampling, methimazole starting at 30 mg daily was administered to hyperthyroidism patients, and high-dose intravenous methylprednisolone was administered to ophthalmopathy patients. In total, around 130 blood samples were TCR-sequenced: roughly 45 ophthalmopathy, some 75 hyperthyroidism and around 17 hyperthyroidism-to-ophthalmopathy patients. The study used TCR beta repertoire signatures to distinguish Graves' ophthalmopathy from Graves' hyperthyroidism and to predict progression to ophthalmopathy. For independent validation, a separate cohort was made up of roughly 19 hyperthyroidism patients plus 17 patients who later progressed from hyperthyroidism to ophthalmopathy. T-cell repertoires of thyroid tissue and blood were compared in six or seven hyperthyroidism patients. For training and testing, the roughly 93 patients in the discovery cohort were randomly divided in a 7:3 ratio. A discovery set of 100 patients (43 ophthalmopathy, under 65 stable hyperthyroidism) was enrolled to explore V-J signatures distinguishing ophthalmopathy from hyperthyroidism.

For repertoire sequencing, TCR beta CDR3 regions were amplified from RNA transcripts. The first round was an RT-PCR using HTBI primers with the Qiagen OneStep RT-PCR kit, and this first round was followed by a second-round multiplex PCR, then size selection and purification. Libraries were sequenced on an Illumina HiSeq2000 using paired-end 100 bp reads. The paper's data handling went like this. Reads were processed with SOAPnuke, discarding reads with adapters, uncalled bases, mean Phred below 15, or no exact constant-primer or identifier match. COPE v1.2.5 was used to merge the high-quality paired reads. Each unique nucleotide sequence was treated as a clonotype, and MiTCR v1.1 was used to align the clonotypes to the IMGT TRB V, D and J references. Only V-J combinations with frequency above 0.0001 were analysed, covering approximately 99% of repertoires. For each V-J combination, a TCR clonal expansion and chaos score was defined as the ratio of F50 clonal expansion to chaos observed in the TCRdist matrix. Features were reduced by Welch's t-statistics and random forest to approximately 13 V-J combinations, which fed a naive Bayes classifier. The Morisita-Horn index was used to measure how similar the thyroid and blood repertoires were. TCRdb trimmed the raw reads at Q25, called clones with MiXCR and kept productive beta chains. Each CDR3 protein appears once, grouped with its most common genes and DNA. For this entry, the V and J calls and clone size follow TCRdb and not the study's own pipeline. This sample lists about 200,000 distinct CDR3 sequences; about 32% were detected once. The ten most abundant clones make up 9.1% of the sample.

The CDR3 measures 14 amino acids from cysteine to phenylalanine. The entry retains the CDR3 DNA only, 42 bases that are in frame from base 1. V is reduced by 1 base and J by 0 bases, leaving a spacing of 7 bases between them. The paper's findings and limits, for the study overall: Most of the expanded thyroid clonotypes with a frequency above 0.001 were also detected in blood, and it was suggested that the thyroid immune response may be reflected by blood repertoires. In validation, the model predicted ophthalmopathy progression with roughly 68% sensitivity and 72% to 80% specificity; some 13 predicted patients were CT-confirmed with GO in a median of 6.5 months. In cross-validation, the 13-signature model distinguished ophthalmopathy from stable hyperthyroidism with about 90% sensitivity and almost 83% specificity, and in the test set the corresponding values were about 80% and 75%. Sample size was not statistically predetermined, and group allocation was not concealed from the investigators.

In this sample, this clonotype turned up once. Which antigen it targets is not known. The record has no base qualities; no much larger clone is one base away. Single-read evidence is weak. Ophthalmopathy patients were characterized by moderately to severely active disease, a Clinical Activity Score of at least 3, a NOSPECS grade of at least 4, and a disease duration under 3 months. Patients were excluded if they had other autoimmune diseases, uncontrolled infections, pregnancy or lactation. Diagnosis was based on clinical symptoms, serum thyroxine, TRAb, thyroid ultrasound and orbital computed tomography. PBMCs were isolated from more than 8 ml of fresh peripheral blood by Ficoll-Paque density gradient centrifugation. Total RNA was extracted with Trizol reagent and quality-checked on an Agilent 2100 Bioanalyzer.

The sequence derives from a man over 45 with Graves' ophthalmopathy. Donor details come from another sample of the same person, matched by shared clones. The sample comprised peripheral blood. In this chain, TRBV12-3 or TRBV12-4 is recombined with TRBJ2-7, with TRBD2 tentatively as D gene (5 bases match). The sequence in DNA is TGTGCCAGCAGTTTAGACGGGATCTCCTACGAGCAGTACTTC. This encodes CASSLDGISYEQYF.